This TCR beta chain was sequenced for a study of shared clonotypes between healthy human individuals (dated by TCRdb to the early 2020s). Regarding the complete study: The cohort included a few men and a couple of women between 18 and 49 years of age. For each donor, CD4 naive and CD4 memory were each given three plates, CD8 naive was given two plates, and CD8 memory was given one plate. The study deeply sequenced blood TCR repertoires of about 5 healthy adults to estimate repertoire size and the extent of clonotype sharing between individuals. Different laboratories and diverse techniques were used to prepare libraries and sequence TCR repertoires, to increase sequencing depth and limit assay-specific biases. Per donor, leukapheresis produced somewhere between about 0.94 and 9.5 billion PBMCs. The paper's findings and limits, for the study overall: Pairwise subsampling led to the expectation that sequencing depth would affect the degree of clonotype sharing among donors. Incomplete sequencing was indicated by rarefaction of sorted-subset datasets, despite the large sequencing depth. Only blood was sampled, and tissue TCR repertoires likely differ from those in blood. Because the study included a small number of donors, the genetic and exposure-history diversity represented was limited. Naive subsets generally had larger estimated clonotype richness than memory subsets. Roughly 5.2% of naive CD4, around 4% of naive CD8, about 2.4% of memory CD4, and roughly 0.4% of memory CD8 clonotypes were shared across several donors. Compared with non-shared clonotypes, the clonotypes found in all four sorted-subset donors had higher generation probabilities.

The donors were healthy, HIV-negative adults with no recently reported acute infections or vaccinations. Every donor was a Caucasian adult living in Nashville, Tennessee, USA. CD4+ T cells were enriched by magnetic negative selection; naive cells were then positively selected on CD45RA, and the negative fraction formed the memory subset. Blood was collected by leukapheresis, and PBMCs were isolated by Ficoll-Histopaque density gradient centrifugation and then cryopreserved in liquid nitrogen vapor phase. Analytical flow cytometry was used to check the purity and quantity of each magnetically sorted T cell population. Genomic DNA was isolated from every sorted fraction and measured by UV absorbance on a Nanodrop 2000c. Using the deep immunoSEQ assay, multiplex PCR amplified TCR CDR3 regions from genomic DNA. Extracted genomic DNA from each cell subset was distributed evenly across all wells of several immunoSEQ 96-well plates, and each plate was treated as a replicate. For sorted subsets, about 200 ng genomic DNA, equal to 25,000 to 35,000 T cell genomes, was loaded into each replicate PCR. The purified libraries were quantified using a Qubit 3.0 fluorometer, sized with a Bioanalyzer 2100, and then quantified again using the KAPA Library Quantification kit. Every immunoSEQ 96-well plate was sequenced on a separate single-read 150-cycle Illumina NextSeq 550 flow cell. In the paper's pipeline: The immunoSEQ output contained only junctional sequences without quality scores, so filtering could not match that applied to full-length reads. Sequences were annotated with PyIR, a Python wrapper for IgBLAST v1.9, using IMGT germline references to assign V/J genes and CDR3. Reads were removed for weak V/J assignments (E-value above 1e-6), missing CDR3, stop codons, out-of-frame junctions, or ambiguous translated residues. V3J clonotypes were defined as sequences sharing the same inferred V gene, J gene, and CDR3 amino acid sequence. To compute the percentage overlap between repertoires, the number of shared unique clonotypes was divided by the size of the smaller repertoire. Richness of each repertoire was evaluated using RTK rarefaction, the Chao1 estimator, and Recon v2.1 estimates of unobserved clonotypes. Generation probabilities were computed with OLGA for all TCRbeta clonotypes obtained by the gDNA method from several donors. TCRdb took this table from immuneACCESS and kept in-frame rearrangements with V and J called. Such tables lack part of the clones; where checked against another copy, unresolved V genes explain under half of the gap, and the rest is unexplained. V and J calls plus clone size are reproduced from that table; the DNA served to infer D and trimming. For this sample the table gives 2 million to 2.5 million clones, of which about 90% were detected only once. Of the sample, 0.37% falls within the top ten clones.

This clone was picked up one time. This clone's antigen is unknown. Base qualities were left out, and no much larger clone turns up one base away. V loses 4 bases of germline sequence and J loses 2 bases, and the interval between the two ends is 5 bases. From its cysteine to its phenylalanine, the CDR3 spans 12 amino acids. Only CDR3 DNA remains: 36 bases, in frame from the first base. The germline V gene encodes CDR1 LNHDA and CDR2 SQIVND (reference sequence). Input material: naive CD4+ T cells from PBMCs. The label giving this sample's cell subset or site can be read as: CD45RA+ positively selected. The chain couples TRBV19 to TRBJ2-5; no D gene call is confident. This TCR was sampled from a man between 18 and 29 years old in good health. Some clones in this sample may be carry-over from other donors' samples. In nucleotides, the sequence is TGTGCCAGTAGTACGAGACAAGAGACCCAGTACTTC. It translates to CASSTRQETQYF.